One sample yielded the 5 T cell receptor beta chains listed below, sequenced in a study of shared clonotypes between healthy human individuals (dated by TCRdb to the early 2020s). The library was produced with the immunoSEQ multiplex PCR assay. TCRdb carries this immuneACCESS record with in-frame sequences only. Its versions omit some clonotypes, under half of them owing to an unresolved V gene in the studies checked, with the rest unexplained. The sample table holds over a million clones, of which around 82% were seen once. The ten largest make up 0.52% of the sample. Sequencing was performed on memory CD4+ T cells from PBMCs. Reading the label with the study, this specimen's cell subset or site is: CD45RA-negative fraction. The receptors derive from a man between 18 and 29 years old in good health. Some clones in this sample may be carry-over from other donors' samples.

A word on this clone: This sample includes further DNA sequences coding for the same CDR3. The J gene is TRBJ2-3, the V gene TRBV28, with D unresolved. V gave up 5 bases and J gave up 5 bases, with 8 bases separating them. The germline V gene has CDR1 MDHEN and CDR2 SYDVKM. The CDR3 has 12 amino acids. The CDR3 region has the DNA TGTGCCAGCAGTCTACTACGAGATACGCAGTATTTT. Translation: CASSLLRDTQYF.

This clone was seen a single time. The chain employs TRBV15 and TRBJ2-7, with 7 nucleotides matching TRBD1. This CDR3 has 13 amino acids. Trimming at V came to 2 bases and at J to 6 bases, leaving 4 bases not matched to a gene. Germline assignment: CDR1 LNHNV and CDR2 YYDKDF (reference sequence). The CDR3 spells CATSRTTGVEQYF. CDR3 DNA sequence: TGTGCCACCAGCAGAACTACAGGGGTCGAGCAGTACTTC.

V gene TRBV10-2 combines with J gene TRBJ1-6; no definite D call. The CDR3 totals 13 residues. V shed 3 bases and J shed 9 bases, with 9 bases lying between them. The germline gives CDR1 WSHSY, CDR2 SAAADI. The CDR3 sequence is CASSDYVGSPLHF. The CDR3 nucleotides read TGCGCCAGCAGTGACTATGTGGGTTCACCCCTCCACTTT.

This clone was detected once. The DNA of the CDR3 is TGCGCCAGCAGTGTAGGAGGGGGGACCGGGGAGCTGTTTTTT. Its protein is CASSVGGGTGELFF. This chain links TRBV10-1 with TRBJ2-2, with D possibly called TRBD1 or TRBD2 (6 bases each). Germline CDR1 and CDR2: WNHNN and SYGVQD (reference sequence). Trimming removed 4 bases at V and 5 bases at J, with 11 bases between. The CDR3 is 14 amino acids.

V is TRBV2 and J is TRBJ1-1, with D unclear. V gave up 6 bases and J gave up 1 base, with 12 bases separating them. In germline, CDR1 is SNHLY, CDR2 FYNNEI. The CDR3 length is 14 residues. Written as DNA, the CDR3 is TGTGCCAGCAGCCAAGGTCCCGAGAACACTGAAGCTTTCTTT. Its translation is CASSQGPENTEAFF.